This note documents a single TCR beta chain sequence. The CDR3 is made up of 13 amino acids. In germline, CDR1 is SGHTA, CDR2 FQGNSA. The ends lost 6 bases at V and 1 base at J; junction bases unmatched: 2. The source of the sample is a study of blood T cell repertoires in COVID-19. For the study at large: Some COVID-19 samples were acute and others convalescent; all came from the United States, Italy and Spain.

Original handling: Estimation of nucleated cell counts was performed using reference gene primer amplification. The assay was immunoSEQ multiplex PCR, and TCRdb's table has in-frame clones only and misses some. The DNA gave D and trimming, while V, J and clone size come from that table. The sample records about 200,000 clones, nearly 90% being singletons. The chain carries TRBV7-2 and TRBJ2-5; 7 positions match TRBD2. Material for sequencing was peripheral blood. This sequence originates from a man between 60 and 70 years old with active or convalescent COVID-19. CDR3 DNA: TGTGCCAGCAGTACTAGCGTCCAAGAGACCCAGTACTTC. This sequence encodes CASSTSVQETQYF.